This is a list of T cell receptor beta chains from one sample in a study of shared clonotypes between healthy human individuals. Some clones are missing from TCRdb's copy, which holds only in-frame ones; the method was immunoSEQ multiplex PCR. The repertoire has some 2,500,000 clones, just under 95% of them found once; the top ten carry 0.37%. The sample taken for sequencing was naive CD4+ T cells from PBMCs. The receptors shown here come from a young man in good health. Some clones in this sample may be carry-over from other donors' samples. Each CDR3 is given with its conserved first and last residue. A D gene is named only where the DNA matches it firmly. The size field is filled for only some rows; it gives once, few, many or a size class.

clone size	J gene	V gene	D gene	CDR3 protein	CDR3 DNA
-	TRBJ2-7	TRBV28	TRBD2	CASSPPGVAGSYEQYF	TGTGCCAGCAGTCCCCCGGGGGTAGCGGGGTCCTACGAGCAGTACTTC
-	TRBJ2-7	TRBV5-1	-	CASSRGSNYEQYF	TGCGCCAGCAGCCGGGGCAGCAACTACGAGCAGTACTTC
few	TRBJ1-1	TRBV29-1	TRBD1	CSVVSFQGQGNTEAFF	TGCAGCGTTGTGTCCTTCCAGGGACAGGGGAACACTGAAGCTTTCTTT
-	TRBJ2-7	TRBV13	TRBD1	CASSLLLDRDTYEQYF	TGTGCCAGCAGCTTACTTCTGGACAGGGACACCTACGAGCAGTACTTC
once	TRBJ2-7	TRBV19	TRBD1	CASSIMDRVYEQYF	TGTGCCAGTAGTATCATGGACAGGGTCTACGAGCAGTACTTC
-	TRBJ2-2	TRBV9	TRBD1	CASSVLTGANTGELFF	TGTGCCAGCAGCGTTTTGACAGGGGCGAACACCGGGGAGCTGTTTTTT
-	TRBJ2-7	TRBV28	-	CASSAMNLVLGYEQYF	TGTGCCAGCAGTGCAATGAATCTCGTCTTAGGCTACGAGCAGTACTTC
-	TRBJ2-1	TRBV2	TRBD1	CASSPTGGLSEQFF	TGTGCCAGCAGTCCGACAGGGGGCCTGAGTGAGCAGTTCTTC
-	TRBJ1-5	TRBV6-5	-	CASSYSRGQPQHF	TGTGCCAGCAGTTATTCCCGAGGTCAGCCCCAGCATTTT
once	TRBJ2-5	TRBV6-1	-	CASSNVYQETQYF	TGTGCCAGCAGTAATGTGTACCAAGAGACCCAGTACTTC
-	TRBJ2-7	TRBV28	-	CASRSRGTALAEQYF	TGTGCCAGCAGGAGTCGCGGGACAGCCTTAGCCGAGCAGTACTTC
-	TRBJ2-7	TRBV1	-	CTSSQDRGCGRACEQYF	TGCACCAGCAGCCAAGATCGAGGCTGCGGGAGGGCCTGCGAGCAGTACTTC
-	TRBJ2-7	TRBV29-1	TRBD1	CSVTSGQGYEQYF	TGCAGCGTTACCTCGGGACAGGGGTACGAGCAGTACTTC
once	TRBJ2-2	TRBV5-1	-	CASSGGRPNTGELFF	TGCGCCAGCAGCGGTGGACGGCCGAACACCGGGGAGCTGTTTTTT
few	TRBJ1-2	TRBV18	-	CASSPLARTEGYGYTF	TGTGCCAGCTCACCTCTTGCTAGGACAGAGGGATATGGCTACACCTTC
-	TRBJ2-1	TRBV7-2	-	CASRSGFLEGEQFF	TGTGCCAGCAGGAGCGGGTTTCTGGAGGGTGAGCAGTTCTTC
-	TRBJ2-1	TRBV7-8	-	CASSPPSRRGGGNEQFF	TGTGCCAGCAGCCCGCCCTCTCGGCGGGGAGGGGGCAATGAGCAGTTCTTC
-	TRBJ2-7	TRBV19	TRBD2	CASSTSASGYPYEQYF	TGTGCCAGTAGTACTTCGGCTAGCGGGTACCCCTACGAGCAGTACTTC
once	TRBJ2-7	TRBV6-4	TRBD1	CASSDGDRPYEQYF	TGTGCCAGCAGTGACGGGGACAGACCCTACGAGCAGTACTTC
-	TRBJ2-7	TRBV10-3	-	CAIRSRETTYEQYF	TGTGCCATCAGGTCCAGGGAAACTACCTACGAGCAGTACTTC
-	TRBJ2-5	TRBV11-2	TRBD1	CASSSHRGTGGRETQYF	TGTGCCAGCAGCTCACATAGGGGGACAGGGGGCCGGGAGACCCAGTACTTC
-	TRBJ2-3	TRBV5-4	-	CASSLGVDTQYF	TGTGCCAGCAGCTTGGGGGTAGATACGCAGTATTTT
-	TRBJ2-2	TRBV7-3	TRBD2	CASSLQSGRALSGELFF	TGTGCCAGCAGCTTACAAAGCGGGAGGGCCCTCAGCGGGGAGCTGTTTTTT
-	TRBJ2-1	TRBV7-2	-	CASSLILAEQFF	TGTGCCAGCAGCTTAATCCTAGCGGAGCAGTTCTTC
-	TRBJ1-2	TRBV28	-	CASSLPNADSYGYTF	TGTGCCAGCAGTTTACCCAACGCTGACAGTTACGGCTACACCTTC
-	TRBJ1-4	TRBV4-1	TRBD1	CASSPGTGNEKLFF	TGCGCCAGCAGCCCCGGGACAGGGAACGAAAAACTGTTTTTT
-	TRBJ2-5	TRBV19	-	CASTERTAQETQYF	TGTGCCAGTACTGAACGGACAGCCCAAGAGACCCAGTACTTC
-	TRBJ2-6	TRBV28	-	CASSWAGANVLTF	TGTGCCAGCAGTTGGGCTGGGGCCAACGTCCTGACTTTC